This is a list of T cell receptor beta chains from one sample in a study of response to subunit inactivated influenza vaccine. Using its own MiXCR run on the RT-PCR reads, TCRdb lists one record per CDR3 protein. The sample includes about 190,000 distinct CDR3 sequences, over 13% of them seen just once. The sample here was CD8+ T cells sorted from PBMCs, taken roughly 5 days after vaccination. The receptor source for this set is a man aged 45-65 years who received an inactivated influenza vaccine. Both conserved end residues are part of each CDR3. The order of the fields is CDR3 length, J gene, clone size, V gene, D gene, CDR3 protein, CDR3 DNA. D genes are given only for firm matches. Clone size appears in some rows only: once, few, many, or a class for an expanded clone.

cdr3_length: 18
j_call: TRBJ2-7
clone_size: -
v_call: TRBV4-1
d_call: TRBD2
cdr3_aa: CASSQDGGGGLLTYEQYF
cdr3_nt: TGCGCCAGCAGCCAAGACGGCGGGGGGGGGCTTCTCACCTACGAGCAGTACTTC

cdr3_length: 16
j_call: TRBJ2-1
clone_size: few
v_call: TRBV24-1
d_call: -
cdr3_aa: CATSDSAGKSYNEQFF
cdr3_nt: TGTGCCACCAGTGATTCGGCAGGGAAGTCCTACAATGAGCAGTTCTTC

cdr3_length: 14
j_call: TRBJ2-1
clone_size: many
v_call: TRBV6-5
d_call: -
cdr3_aa: CASSSQGSYNEQFF
cdr3_nt: TGTGCCAGCAGTTCCCAGGGCTCCTACAATGAGCAGTTCTTC

cdr3_length: 16
j_call: TRBJ2-2
clone_size: few
v_call: TRBV27
d_call: -
cdr3_aa: CASSLSQGGVSGELFF
cdr3_nt: TGTGCCAGCAGTTTATCACAGGGTGGCGTTTCCGGGGAGCTGTTTTTT

cdr3_length: 14
j_call: TRBJ1-1
clone_size: -
v_call: TRBV29-1
d_call: TRBD1
cdr3_aa: CSVEGRGLGTEAFF
cdr3_nt: TGCAGCGTTGAAGGCAGGGGGCTCGGCACTGAAGCTTTCTTT

cdr3_length: 13
j_call: TRBJ1-2
clone_size: many
v_call: TRBV12-3/TRBV12-4
d_call: -
cdr3_aa: CASSAPLRYGYTF
cdr3_nt: TGTGCCAGCAGTGCCCCGTTGAGGTATGGCTACACCTTC

cdr3_length: 15
j_call: TRBJ2-3
clone_size: -
v_call: TRBV9
d_call: TRBD1
cdr3_aa: CASSAGTGGTDTQYF
cdr3_nt: TGTGCCAGCAGCGCCGGGACAGGGGGCACAGATACGCAGTATTTT

cdr3_length: 16
j_call: TRBJ2-3
clone_size: -
v_call: TRBV29-1
d_call: -
cdr3_aa: CSVSFSGYLSTDTQYF
cdr3_nt: TGCAGCGTAAGCTTCAGCGGCTACCTTAGCACAGATACGCAGTATTTT

cdr3_length: 15
j_call: TRBJ2-2
clone_size: -
v_call: TRBV5-4
d_call: -
cdr3_aa: CDSSLYFANTGELFF
cdr3_nt: TGTGACAGCAGCTTATACTTCGCGAACACCGGGGAGCTGTTTTTT

cdr3_length: 14
j_call: TRBJ1-2
clone_size: -
v_call: TRBV7-8
d_call: -
cdr3_aa: CASSPIQVLYGYTF
cdr3_nt: TGTGCCAGCAGCCCAATACAGGTCCTCTATGGCTACACCTTC

cdr3_length: 15
j_call: TRBJ1-1
clone_size: -
v_call: TRBV10-3
d_call: -
cdr3_aa: CAISETGTQNTEAFF
cdr3_nt: TGTGCCATCAGTGAGACCGGGACACAGAACACTGAAGCTTTCTTT

cdr3_length: 15
j_call: TRBJ2-3
clone_size: few
v_call: TRBV7-2
d_call: -
cdr3_aa: CASSGTGFSTDTQYF
cdr3_nt: TGTGCCAGCAGCGGAACAGGGTTCAGCACAGATACGCAGTATTTT

cdr3_length: 13
j_call: TRBJ2-5
clone_size: -
v_call: TRBV12-3/TRBV12-4
d_call: -
cdr3_aa: CASSTRVAETQYF
cdr3_nt: TGTGCCAGCAGTACCAGGGTCGCAGAGACCCAGTACTTC

cdr3_length: 14
j_call: TRBJ2-2
clone_size: many
v_call: TRBV2
d_call: -
cdr3_aa: CASSVVLGTGELFF
cdr3_nt: TGTGCCAGCAGTGTAGTGTTGGGCACCGGGGAGCTGTTTTTT

cdr3_length: 13
j_call: TRBJ2-5
clone_size: few
v_call: TRBV6-6
d_call: -
cdr3_aa: CASSPTRLETQYF
cdr3_nt: TGTGCCAGCAGTCCGACTCGCCTAGAGACCCAGTACTTC

cdr3_length: 11
j_call: TRBJ2-1
clone_size: -
v_call: TRBV7-2
d_call: -
cdr3_aa: CASSLDGSRFF
cdr3_nt: TGTGCCAGCAGCCTAGACGGCTCGCGTTTCTTC

cdr3_length: 12
j_call: TRBJ2-7
clone_size: -
v_call: TRBV12-3/TRBV12-4
d_call: -
cdr3_aa: CASSFGGVEQYF
cdr3_nt: TGTGCCAGCAGTTTTGGAGGGGTCGAGCAGTACTTC

cdr3_length: 15
j_call: TRBJ2-7
clone_size: few
v_call: TRBV29-1
d_call: TRBD2
cdr3_aa: CSVELLGGSTYEQYF
cdr3_nt: TGCAGCGTTGAATTGTTAGGCGGGAGTACCTACGAGCAGTACTTC

cdr3_length: 14
j_call: TRBJ2-7
clone_size: few
v_call: TRBV29-1
d_call: TRBD2
cdr3_aa: CSVELREGTYEQYF
cdr3_nt: TGCAGCGTTGAATTGAGGGAGGGAACCTACGAGCAGTACTTC

cdr3_length: 15
j_call: TRBJ2-1
clone_size: many
v_call: TRBV20-1
d_call: TRBD2
cdr3_aa: CSARDGAGGHNEQFF
cdr3_nt: TGCAGTGCTAGAGATGGAGCGGGAGGGCACAATGAGCAGTTCTTC

cdr3_length: 12
j_call: TRBJ2-5
clone_size: -
v_call: TRBV7-9
d_call: -
cdr3_aa: CASSSGVETQYF
cdr3_nt: TGTGCCAGCAGCTCCGGAGTGGAGACCCAGTACTTC

cdr3_length: 15
j_call: TRBJ1-5
clone_size: -
v_call: TRBV6-5
d_call: -
cdr3_aa: CASSSETGLTQPQHF
cdr3_nt: TGTGCCAGCAGTTCCGAAACAGGGCTCACTCAGCCCCAGCATTTT

cdr3_length: 14
j_call: TRBJ2-5
clone_size: -
v_call: TRBV6-1
d_call: -
cdr3_aa: CASNPGDLRETQYF
cdr3_nt: TGTGCCAGCAACCCGGGGGATCTCAGGGAGACCCAGTACTTC

cdr3_length: 15
j_call: TRBJ2-1
clone_size: many
v_call: TRBV6-5
d_call: -
cdr3_aa: CASSYSVQGGNEQFF
cdr3_nt: TGTGCCAGCAGTTACTCAGTACAGGGTGGGAATGAGCAGTTCTTC

cdr3_length: 15
j_call: TRBJ2-1
clone_size: many
v_call: TRBV7-9
d_call: TRBD2
cdr3_aa: CASSTTGTINNEQFF
cdr3_nt: TGTGCCAGCAGTACGACCGGGACTATCAACAATGAGCAGTTCTTC

cdr3_length: 14
j_call: TRBJ1-1
clone_size: -
v_call: TRBV28
d_call: -
cdr3_aa: CASSLWSRGTEAFF
cdr3_nt: TGTGCCAGCAGTTTATGGTCACGGGGCACTGAAGCTTTCTTT

cdr3_length: 13
j_call: TRBJ1-1
clone_size: few
v_call: TRBV28
d_call: -
cdr3_aa: CASKEGSNTEAFF
cdr3_nt: TGTGCCAGCAAAGAGGGGTCGAACACTGAAGCTTTCTTT

cdr3_length: 15
j_call: TRBJ2-3
clone_size: -
v_call: TRBV4-1
d_call: -
cdr3_aa: CASSPSLGGTDTQYF
cdr3_nt: TGCGCCAGCAGCCCGTCTCTCGGGGGCACAGATACGCAGTATTTT

cdr3_length: 15
j_call: TRBJ2-5
clone_size: -
v_call: TRBV7-9
d_call: TRBD2
cdr3_aa: CASTRTSGEQETQYF
cdr3_nt: TGTGCCAGCACCCGGACTAGCGGAGAACAAGAGACCCAGTACTTC

cdr3_length: 15
j_call: TRBJ1-5
clone_size: -
v_call: TRBV27
d_call: -
cdr3_aa: CASSPWAERNQPQHF
cdr3_nt: TGTGCCAGCAGCCCCTGGGCGGAACGGAATCAGCCCCAGCATTTT

cdr3_length: 15
j_call: TRBJ2-7
clone_size: few
v_call: TRBV11-2
d_call: -
cdr3_aa: CASSWGPLTSYEQYF
cdr3_nt: TGTGCCAGCAGCTGGGGACCTCTAACCTCCTACGAGCAGTACTTC

cdr3_length: 11
j_call: TRBJ2-5
clone_size: many
v_call: TRBV12-3/TRBV12-4
d_call: -
cdr3_aa: CASSLSETQYF
cdr3_nt: TGTGCCAGCAGTTTGTCAGAGACCCAGTACTTC

cdr3_length: 15
j_call: TRBJ2-5
clone_size: -
v_call: TRBV4-3
d_call: -
cdr3_aa: CASSQTAGQSETQYF
cdr3_nt: TGCGCCAGCAGCCAGACGGCGGGCCAATCGGAGACCCAGTACTTC

cdr3_length: 14
j_call: TRBJ1-3
clone_size: few
v_call: TRBV27
d_call: -
cdr3_aa: CASSLSRSGNTIYF
cdr3_nt: TGTGCCAGCAGTTTAAGCAGGTCTGGAAACACCATATATTTT

cdr3_length: 13
j_call: TRBJ2-3
clone_size: -
v_call: TRBV20-1
d_call: TRBD2
cdr3_aa: CSALAGEADTQYF
cdr3_nt: TGCAGTGCTCTAGCGGGAGAAGCAGATACGCAGTATTTT

cdr3_length: 18
j_call: TRBJ1-4
clone_size: few
v_call: TRBV11-2
d_call: TRBD1
cdr3_aa: CASSLRQGAIATNEKLFF
cdr3_nt: TGTGCCAGCAGCTTACGGCAGGGGGCTATTGCAACTAATGAAAAACTGTTTTTT

cdr3_length: 14
j_call: TRBJ2-1
clone_size: many
v_call: TRBV11-2
d_call: -
cdr3_aa: CASSLGGALNEQFF
cdr3_nt: TGTGCCAGCAGCTTAGGGGGGGCCTTAAATGAGCAGTTCTTC

cdr3_length: 16
j_call: TRBJ2-1
clone_size: -
v_call: TRBV18
d_call: -
cdr3_aa: CASSPQDWSSYNEQFF
cdr3_nt: TGTGCCAGCTCTCCCCAGGACTGGAGCTCCTACAATGAGCAGTTCTTC

cdr3_length: 16
j_call: TRBJ2-3
clone_size: many
v_call: TRBV5-5
d_call: TRBD2
cdr3_aa: CASTFGLAGSTDTQYF
cdr3_nt: TGTGCCAGCACCTTTGGACTAGCGGGGAGCACAGATACGCAGTATTTT

cdr3_length: 16
j_call: TRBJ2-1
clone_size: -
v_call: TRBV4-1
d_call: TRBD2
cdr3_aa: CASSQELAGGPYEQFF
cdr3_nt: TGCGCCAGCAGCCAGGAACTAGCGGGAGGGCCATATGAGCAGTTCTTC

cdr3_length: 15
j_call: TRBJ2-5
clone_size: few
v_call: TRBV6-1
d_call: TRBD2
cdr3_aa: CASNAAGGIQETQYF
cdr3_nt: TGTGCCAGCAATGCAGCGGGGGGCATCCAAGAGACCCAGTACTTC

cdr3_length: 16
j_call: TRBJ2-3
clone_size: -
v_call: TRBV4-3
d_call: TRBD2
cdr3_aa: CASSQDPGGATDTQYF
cdr3_nt: TGCGCCAGCAGCCAAGATCCGGGAGGGGCCACAGATACGCAGTATTTT

cdr3_length: 16
j_call: TRBJ1-1
clone_size: -
v_call: TRBV6-5
d_call: -
cdr3_aa: CASSYGGPKLGTEAFF
cdr3_nt: TGTGCCAGCAGTTACGGAGGGCCGAAATTGGGCACTGAAGCTTTCTTT

cdr3_length: 13
j_call: TRBJ1-5
clone_size: few
v_call: TRBV4-3
d_call: -
cdr3_aa: CASSQDGGQPQHF
cdr3_nt: TGCGCCAGCAGCCAAGATGGTGGGCAGCCCCAGCATTTT

cdr3_length: 17
j_call: TRBJ2-1
clone_size: few
v_call: TRBV7-3
d_call: -
cdr3_aa: CASSLHSEATSYNEQFF
cdr3_nt: TGTGCCAGCAGCTTACATAGCGAGGCCACCTCCTACAATGAGCAGTTCTTC

cdr3_length: 15
j_call: TRBJ2-1
clone_size: few
v_call: TRBV6-2/TRBV6-3
d_call: -
cdr3_aa: CASSFNIPGSNEQFF
cdr3_nt: TGTGCCAGCAGTTTCAACATTCCAGGGTCTAATGAGCAGTTCTTC

cdr3_length: 16
j_call: TRBJ1-5
clone_size: few
v_call: TRBV10-2
d_call: TRBD1
cdr3_aa: CASSESTGPSNQPQHF
cdr3_nt: TGCGCCAGCAGTGAGTCGACAGGGCCTAGCAATCAGCCCCAGCATTTT

cdr3_length: 13
j_call: TRBJ2-7
clone_size: once
v_call: TRBV7-6
d_call: -
cdr3_aa: CASSLVGGGEQYF
cdr3_nt: TGTGCCAGCAGCTTAGTAGGGGGAGGCGAGCAGTACTTC

cdr3_length: 18
j_call: TRBJ2-1
clone_size: -
v_call: TRBV19
d_call: TRBD2
cdr3_aa: CASSIAGLAGSSYNEQFF
cdr3_nt: TGTGCCAGTAGTATCGCAGGTCTAGCGGGGTCATCCTACAATGAGCAGTTCTTC

cdr3_length: 14
j_call: TRBJ1-3
clone_size: -
v_call: TRBV12-3/TRBV12-4
d_call: TRBD1
cdr3_aa: CASSRGQVGNTIYF
cdr3_nt: TGTGCCAGCAGTCGCGGACAGGTGGGAAACACCATATATTTT

cdr3_length: 17
j_call: TRBJ2-1
clone_size: -
v_call: TRBV19
d_call: TRBD1
cdr3_aa: CASSILGTGGTYNEQFF
cdr3_nt: TGTGCCAGTAGTATATTGGGGACAGGGGGCACCTACAATGAGCAGTTCTTC

cdr3_length: 19
j_call: TRBJ2-1
clone_size: -
v_call: TRBV10-3
d_call: -
cdr3_aa: CAISESVGSGFSSYNEQFF
cdr3_nt: TGTGCCATCAGTGAGTCGGTGGGGTCCGGCTTTAGCTCCTACAATGAGCAGTTCTTC

cdr3_length: 14
j_call: TRBJ2-3
clone_size: few
v_call: TRBV12-3/TRBV12-4
d_call: TRBD2
cdr3_aa: CASSTGLAGGTQYF
cdr3_nt: TGTGCCAGCAGCACGGGACTAGCGGGGGGTACGCAGTATTTT

cdr3_length: 15
j_call: TRBJ1-2
clone_size: few
v_call: TRBV5-6
d_call: -
cdr3_aa: CASSPLYKGNYGYTF
cdr3_nt: TGTGCCAGCAGCCCGTTATATAAGGGGAACTATGGCTACACCTTC

cdr3_length: 17
j_call: TRBJ2-2
clone_size: -
v_call: TRBV5-5
d_call: -
cdr3_aa: CASSLVGHLSLMGELFF
cdr3_nt: TGTGCCAGCAGCTTGGTGGGACACCTCAGCTTAATGGGGGAGCTGTTTTTT

cdr3_length: 14
j_call: TRBJ2-7
clone_size: -
v_call: TRBV28
d_call: TRBD1
cdr3_aa: CASSWTGGSYEQYF
cdr3_nt: TGTGCCAGCAGCTGGACAGGGGGCTCCTACGAGCAGTACTTC

cdr3_length: 15
j_call: TRBJ2-3
clone_size: -
v_call: TRBV6-1
d_call: TRBD1
cdr3_aa: CASSDRQGITDTQYF
cdr3_nt: TGTGCCAGCAGTGACAGACAGGGGATCACAGATACGCAGTATTTT

cdr3_length: 15
j_call: TRBJ2-5
clone_size: -
v_call: TRBV7-9
d_call: TRBD2
cdr3_aa: CASSFGGSLQETQYF
cdr3_nt: TGTGCCAGCAGCTTTGGCGGGAGCCTTCAAGAGACCCAGTACTTC

cdr3_length: 15
j_call: TRBJ2-5
clone_size: -
v_call: TRBV12-3/TRBV12-4
d_call: TRBD2
cdr3_aa: CASSFRGLARETQYF
cdr3_nt: TGTGCCAGCAGTTTTAGGGGACTAGCTAGAGAGACCCAGTACTTC

cdr3_length: 18
j_call: TRBJ2-1
clone_size: few
v_call: TRBV11-1
d_call: TRBD2
cdr3_aa: CASSPAYGIAGTYNEQFF
cdr3_nt: TGTGCCAGCAGCCCAGCCTATGGGATAGCGGGAACCTACAATGAGCAGTTCTTC